Below, 27 T cell receptor beta chains from the same sample are listed, as sequenced in a study of tissue-resident memory T cells in lung cancer. The CD8+ T cells were FACS-sorted according to CD103 expression. TCR sequencing libraries incorporated unique molecular identifiers. TCRdb itself ran the reads through MiXCR, one entry per CDR3 protein. The sample lists about 470 distinct CDR3 sequences, 15% to 20% occurring once. Sequencing used CD103- CD8+ T cells from lung tumor tissue. Every receptor here comes from a human donor with treatment-naive lung cancer (subtype not recorded).

The CDR3 spells CSASSSFGVPSGTQYF. Written as DNA, the CDR3 is TGCAGTGCCAGCAGCTCGTTCGGGGTACCTTCAGGGACCCAGTACTTC. The V and J genes are TRBV20-1 and TRBJ2-5, with D possibly matching TRBD2 (5 bases). With 6 bases removed from V and 7 bases from J, the gap between germline ends came to 27 bases. Germline V lookup: CDR1 DFQATT, CDR2 SNEGSKA (reference sequence). The CDR3 runs 16 residues.

The genes are TRBV18 and TRBJ2-1; D uncertain. CDR3 size: 14 residues. Germline V gene lookup returns CDR1 KGHSH and CDR2 LQKENI. V lost 6 bases to trimming and J lost 9 bases, with 18 bases between them. The CDR3 spells CASSLVPASGEQFF. Here the CDR3 DNA reads TGTGCCAGCTCTCTCGTACCAGCCTCCGGTGAGCAGTTCTTC.

This clonotype was recorded once. The conserved closing phenylalanine or tryptophan is absent in this CDR3, likely reflecting a read error. The chain carries TRBV5-1 and TRBJ2-7; D is unresolved. The CDR3 spans 14 residues. V was cut by 3 bases and J by 3 bases, with 13 bases left in between. The germline gives CDR1 SGHRS, CDR2 YFSETQ. For the CDR3, the DNA is TGCGCCAGCAGCTCTGGAAACTCTCGCTACGAGCAGTACTAC. Translation gives CASSSGNSRYEQYY.

Details on this clonotype: A read error likely explains this, since a far larger clone differs by one base. The genes are TRBV7-2 and TRBJ2-5; a weak D match, TRBD2 (6 bases). Germline CDR1 reads SGHTA; CDR2 reads FQGNSA. CDR3 length: 15 residues. This CDR3 is CANSQASGPQETQYF. The CDR3 DNA follows: TGTGCCAACAGCCAAGCGAGCGGGCCCCAAGAGACCCAGTACTTC.

By share, this clonotype counts as large. The rearrangement uses TRBV7-2 and TRBJ2-1, with 15 bases that match TRBD2. The V segment lost 4 bases and the J segment 6 bases; nucleotides outside the gene matches: 1. The CDR3 is 15 amino acids. The germline V gene encodes CDR1 SGHTA and CDR2 FQGNSA. CDR3 bases: TGTGCCAGCAGCTGGACTAGCGGGGGGGCCAATGAGCAGTTCTTC. Translation gives CASSWTSGGANEQFF.

This clonotype is deemed large. The gene calls are TRBV27 and TRBJ2-1; 7 bases fit TRBD1. With 7 bases clipped from V and 6 bases from J, the junction kept 3 bases outside the gene matches. The CDR3 has 12 amino acids. Germline CDR1 reads MNHEY; CDR2 reads SMNVEV (reference sequence). The chain's CDR3 is CASKGGGNEQFF. The CDR3 DNA is TGTGCCAGCAAAGGGGGCGGCAATGAGCAGTTCTTC.

The CDR3 region is CASSEGGATYEQYF. The DNA of the CDR3 is TGCGCCAGCAGCGAGGGGGGGGCCACCTACGAGCAGTACTTC. This chain uses TRBV5-1 with TRBJ2-7; D is possibly TRBD2 (7 bases). The CDR3 contains 14 residues. The V end lost 4 bases, the J end lost 2 bases, and 13 bases lay between the germline ends. Germline V gene lookup returns CDR1 SGHRS and CDR2 YFSETQ.

This chain uses TRBV28 with TRBJ1-2; maybe TRBD1 (5 bases). This CDR3 comprises 10 residues. V was cut by 10 bases and J by 7 bases, with 10 bases left in between. Germline V CDR1 and CDR2: MDHEN, SYDVKM. CDR3 DNA: TGTGCCACCCTCGGGGGTGGCTACACCTTC. Protein sequence: CATLGGGYTF.

The chain has TRBV7-3 and TRBJ1-3; D might be TRBD1 (5 bases). The length of the CDR3 is 17 residues. The germline CDR1 and CDR2 sequences are SGHTA and FQGTGA. V was cut by 5 bases and J by 0 bases, with 17 bases left in between. CDR3 coding DNA: TGTGCCAGCAGCCCGCCGGTGCGAGGGGCCTCTGGAAACACCATATATTTT. It encodes CASSPPVRGASGNTIYF. Looking up the rest from reference TRBV7-3 and TRBJ1-3 gives the full variable domain: GAGVSQTPSNKVTEKGKYVELRCDPISGHTALYWYRQSLGQGPEFLIYFQGTGAADDSGLPNDRFFAVRPEGSVSTLKIQRTERGDSAVYLCASSPPVRGASGNTIYFGEGSWLTVV.

This clonotype is large (0.1 to 1%) by share. V and J are TRBV24-1 and TRBJ2-6; D possibly matches TRBD1 or TRBD2 (5 bases each). The germline CDR1 and CDR2 sequences are KGHDR and SFDVKD. Trimming pared 4 bases from V and 0 bases from J, leaving 12 bases between. The CDR3 length is 17 residues. CDR3 nucleotides: TGTGCCACCAGTGACTCGGGACGGTTCTCTGGGGCCAACGTCCTGACTTTC. Translated, it gives CATSDSGRFSGANVLTF.

By its share, this clonotype is large (0.1 to 1%). This chain uses TRBV6-2 or TRBV6-3 with TRBJ2-2; TRBD2 matches at 9 bases. CDR3 length: 15 amino acids. Germline-derived CDR1 and CDR2 are MNHEY and SVGEGT. The V gene end was trimmed by 2 bases and the J gene end by 4 bases; junction bases not matched to a gene: 2. The CDR3 sequence is CASSYTTSGTGELFF. The CDR3 DNA follows: TGTGCCAGCAGTTACACGACTAGCGGCACCGGGGAGCTGTTTTTT.

This clonotype is deemed large. DNA for the CDR3: TGTGCCAGCAGTTACTCGATCGGGAGGAAGTTCTTC. The encoded protein is CASSYSIGRKFF. The V gene is TRBV6-6, the J gene TRBJ2-1; 7 bases align to TRBD2. V shed 0 bases and J 14 bases; nucleotides not matched to a gene: 4. Germline CDR1 is MNHNY and CDR2 is SVGAGI (reference sequence). The CDR3 runs to 12 residues.

This clonotype qualifies as large. The V gene is TRBV6-2 or TRBV6-3, the J gene TRBJ2-4; D is uncertain. V was cut by 0 bases and J by 0 bases, with 12 bases left in between. The CDR3 runs to 17 residues. Germline assignment: CDR1 MNHEY and CDR2 SVGEGT. CDR3 bases: TGTGCCAGCAGTTACTCCGGACCTGATATAGCCAAAAACATTCAGTACTTC. Its translation: CASSYSGPDIAKNIQYF.

In its sample, this clonotype is large. The genes are TRBV4-3 and TRBJ2-3; 8 nucleotides line up with TRBD2. After removal of 0 bases from V and 1 base from J, the junction contained 3 bases not matched to a gene. The CDR3 sequence is 16 residues long. Germline CDR1 reads LGHNA; CDR2 reads YSLEER. This CDR3 reads CASSQEREGGTDTQYF. The CDR3 region has the DNA TGCGCCAGCAGCCAAGAACGGGAGGGGGGCACAGATACGCAGTATTTT.

In this sample, this clonotype turned up a few times. V and J are TRBV7-9 and TRBJ2-3, with D possibly being TRBD2 (5 bases). V was shortened by 9 bases and J by 0 bases, with 10 bases between the two germline ends. The CDR3 sequence is 13 residues long. Germline V gene lookup returns CDR1 SEHNR and CDR2 FQNEAQ (reference sequence). The CDR3 sequence: CARGGSSTDTQYF. The CDR3 nucleotides are TGTGCCAGAGGCGGGTCAAGCACAGATACGCAGTATTTT.

In this sample, this clonotype is large (0.1 to 1%). The rearrangement uses TRBV20-1 and TRBJ2-5, with 9 bases matching TRBD1. Germline V gene sequence: CDR1 DFQATT, CDR2 SNEGSKA (reference sequence). The CDR3 is 16 amino acids. V dropped 1 base and J dropped 2; count of bases not matched to a gene: 8. CDR3 bases: TGCAGTGCTAGAGTCACCCGGGACAGGGCTCAAGAGACCCAGTACTTC. It codes for CSARVTRDRAQETQYF.

In regard to this clonotype: A much larger clone differs by one base, so this may be a read error. Likely a read error: the CDR3 ends without its conserved phenylalanine or tryptophan. The V gene is TRBV6-5, the J gene TRBJ2-7; the D gene could be TRBD1 or TRBD2 (5 bases each). This CDR3 contains 13 residues. Germline V CDR1 and CDR2: MNHEY, SVGAGI. Trimming took 6 bases from V and 3 from J, leaving 12 bases between them. CDR3 nucleotide sequence: TGTGCCAGCAGCCGGGACGCAGACTACGAGCAGTACTTG. It yields the protein CASSRDADYEQYL.

This clonotype is large in the sample. This chain links TRBV7-9 with TRBJ2-3; TRBD1 aligns across 7 bases. Looked up from germline, CDR1 is SEHNR and CDR2 is FQNEAQ (reference sequence). V shed 4 bases and J 2 bases; nucleotides not matched to a gene: 6. The CDR3 contains 15 residues. CDR3 region: CASSSQTGLTDTQYF. The CDR3 DNA follows: TGTGCCAGCAGCTCCCAGACAGGGCTCACAGATACGCAGTATTTT.

In its sample, this clonotype is large. The chain uses TRBV29-1 and TRBJ2-7, with no clear D. This CDR3 comprises 13 residues. The V and J ends lost 5 bases and 2 bases respectively, with 13 bases between them. Germline values: CDR1 SQVTM, CDR2 ANQGSEA. The CDR3 DNA reads as TGCAGCGTTTATGGGCAGAGTACCTACGAGCAGTACTTC. Its translation: CSVYGQSTYEQYF.

In its sample, this clonotype is medium-sized. This CDR3 is CASRPAYYGYTF. CDR3 coding DNA: TGTGCCAGCAGACCAGCGTACTATGGCTACACCTTC. This chain uses TRBV27 with TRBJ1-2, with unresolved D. V lost 6 bases and J lost 3, with 8 bases in between. Germline loops: CDR1 MNHEY, CDR2 SMNVEV (reference sequence). This CDR3 has 12 residues.

This clonotype appeared a few times. The chain carries TRBV7-2 and TRBJ2-1; the match to TRBD2 covers 7 bases. Per germline, CDR1 SGHTA and CDR2 FQGNSA. J gave up 1 base and V 5 bases, and 11 bases lay outside the gene matches. The CDR3 is 17 residues long. DNA of the CDR3: TGTGCCAGCAGCCCTTGGTTAGCGGGCCAGTCCTACAATGAGCAGTTCTTC. Amino acid sequence: CASSPWLAGQSYNEQFF.

This chain connects TRBV4-1 to TRBJ1-4; a possible D gene is TRBD1 (5 bases). V was clipped by 0 bases and J by 3 bases, with 8 bases between them. This CDR3 contains 15 residues. The germline V gene has CDR1 MGHRA and CDR2 YSYEKL. This CDR3 reads CASSQEGESNEKLFF. In nucleotides, the CDR3 is TGCGCCAGCAGCCAAGAAGGGGAATCTAATGAAAAACTGTTTTTT.

By sample fraction, this clonotype is medium-sized. The V and J genes are TRBV12-3 or TRBV12-4 and TRBJ1-2; no reliable D call. CDR3 length: 14 residues. Trimming cost V 5 bases and J 3 bases, with 13 bases left between them. The CDR3 region has the DNA TGTGCCAGCAGTCCCTTTTCCATCTACTATGGCTACACCTTC. It yields the protein CASSPFSIYYGYTF.

V gene TRBV20-1 combines with J gene TRBJ2-3; TRBD2 agrees at 9 bases. V was pared by 0 bases and J by 4 bases, with 14 bases of the junction left unmatched. CDR1 DFQATT and CDR2 SNEGSKA come from the germline V gene (reference sequence). The CDR3 has 18 residues. CDR3 DNA: TGCAGTGCTAGAGATCGGCTAGCGGGAAAAAGGGGGGCAGATACGCAGTATTTT. As protein: CSARDRLAGKRGADTQYF.

In this sample, this clonotype turned up a few times. V usage is TRBV19 and J usage is TRBJ2-1, with 9 nucleotides matching TRBD2. Germline V gene sequence: CDR1 LNHDA, CDR2 SQIVND (reference sequence). The CDR3 loop spans 15 amino acids. V trimming: 3 bases; J trimming: 10 bases; junction bases outside the gene matches: 10. CDR3 bases: TGTGCCAGTAGTATTCTTAGCGGGAGAATGGAGGAGCAGTTCTTC. The encoded protein is CASSILSGRMEEQFF.

By sample fraction, this clonotype is medium-sized. V usage is TRBV7-3 and J usage is TRBJ2-1, with 10 bases that match TRBD2. Trimming took 4 bases from V and 8 from J; bases not matched to a gene: 5. CDR1 and CDR2 from the germline V gene are SGHTA and FQGTGA. This CDR3 is 14 amino acids long. CDR3 residues: CASSSGLATDEQFF. CDR3 nucleotide sequence: TGTGCCAGCAGCTCGGGACTAGCGACGGATGAGCAGTTCTTC.

The V and J genes are TRBV5-6 and TRBJ2-2; TRBD1 matches at 9 bases. The V and J ends lost 1 base and 8 bases, in that order; junction bases with no gene match: 9. The CDR3 totals 16 residues. The V gene's germline CDR1 is SGHDT and CDR2 YYEEEE. Written as DNA, the CDR3 is TGTGCCAGCAGCTTGTTCTATGGACAGGGGAATGGGGAGCTGTTTTTT. Translated: CASSLFYGQGNGELFF.